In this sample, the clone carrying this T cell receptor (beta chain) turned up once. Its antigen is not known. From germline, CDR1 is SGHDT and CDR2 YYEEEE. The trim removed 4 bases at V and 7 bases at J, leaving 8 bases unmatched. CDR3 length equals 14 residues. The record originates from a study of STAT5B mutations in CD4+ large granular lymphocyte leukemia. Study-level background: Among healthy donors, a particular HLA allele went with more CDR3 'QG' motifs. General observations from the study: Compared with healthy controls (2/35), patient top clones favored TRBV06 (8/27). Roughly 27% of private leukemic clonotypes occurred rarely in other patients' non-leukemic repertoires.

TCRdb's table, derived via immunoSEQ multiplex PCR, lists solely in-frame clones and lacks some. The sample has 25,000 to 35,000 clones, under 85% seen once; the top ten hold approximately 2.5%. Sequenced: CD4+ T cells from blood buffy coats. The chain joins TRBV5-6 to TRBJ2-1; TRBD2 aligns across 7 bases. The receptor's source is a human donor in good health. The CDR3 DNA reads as TGTGCCAGCAGCAAGGCGGGAGCATGGAATGAGCAGTTCTTC. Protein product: CASSKAGAWNEQFF.